This T cell receptor (beta chain) was found in a study of human T cells and chemical hapten exposure. Overall study findings and caveats: TCRs exceeding a frequency of 1 in 1000 stayed unchanged under DPC sensitization.

Trimming took 4 bases from V and 6 from J, leaving 17 bases between them. The CDR3 runs to 14 residues. Germline CDR1 reads SQVTM; CDR2 reads ANQGSEA. Unique molecular identifiers were linked by the library to individual cDNA molecules. In the original processing: Across samples, TCR counts had a median of about 93,000 and ranged from about 23,224 to 700,000. Each CDR3 protein is one row after TCRdb ran MiXCR on the RACE reads. These V and J calls derive from TCRdb rather than the authors' analysis. The sample shows over 100,000 distinct CDR3 sequences, 9.2% of them seen only once. This clonotype was observed at least ten times. Its antigen is as yet unknown. Time point meaning: patch test 2, 6 weeks after DPC sensitization. As for treatment: therapeutic diphenylcyclopropenone sensitization with weekly scalp DPC.

The clonotype originates from a middle-aged woman with alopecia areata. Some clones in this sample may be carry-over from other donors' samples. The input for sequencing was whole blood, taken in connection with sensitization to the hapten diphenylcyclopropenone (DPC). This rearrangement joins TRBV29-1 to TRBJ2-3; D possibly uses TRBD1 or TRBD2 (6 bases each). The chain's CDR3 is CSVVGSGAWDTQYF. CDR3 coding DNA: TGCAGCGTTGTAGGTTCGGGGGCCTGGGATACGCAGTATTTT.